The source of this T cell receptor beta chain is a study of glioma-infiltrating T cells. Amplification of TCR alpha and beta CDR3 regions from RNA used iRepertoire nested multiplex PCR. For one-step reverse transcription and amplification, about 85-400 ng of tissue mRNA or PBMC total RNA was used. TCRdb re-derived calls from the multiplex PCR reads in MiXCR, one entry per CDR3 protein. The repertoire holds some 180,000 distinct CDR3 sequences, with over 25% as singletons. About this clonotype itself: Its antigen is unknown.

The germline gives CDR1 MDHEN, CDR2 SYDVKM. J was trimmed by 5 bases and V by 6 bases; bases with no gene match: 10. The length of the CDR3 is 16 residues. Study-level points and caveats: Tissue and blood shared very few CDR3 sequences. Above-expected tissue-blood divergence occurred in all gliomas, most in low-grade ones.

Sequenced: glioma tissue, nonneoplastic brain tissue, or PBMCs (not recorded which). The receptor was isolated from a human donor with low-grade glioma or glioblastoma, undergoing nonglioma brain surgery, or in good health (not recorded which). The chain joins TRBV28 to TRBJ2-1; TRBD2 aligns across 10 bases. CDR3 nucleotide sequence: TGTGCCAGCAGGTGGACTAGCGGAGATACTAACAATGAGCAGTTCTTC. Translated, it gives CASRWTSGDTNNEQFF. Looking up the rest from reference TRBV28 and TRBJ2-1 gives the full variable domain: DVKVTQSSRYLVKRTGEKVFLECVQDMDHENMFWYRQDPGLGLRLIYFSYDVKMKEKGDIPEGYSVSREKKERFSLILESASTNQTSMYLCASRWTSGDTNNEQFFGPGTRLTVL.